These 27 T cell receptor beta chains were all obtained from the same sample, sequenced in a study of CD8 T cells in ankylosing spondylitis. TCRdb re-called the 5' RACE reads through MiXCR, storing one row per CDR3 protein. The table shows around 75,000 distinct CDR3 sequences, with approximately 5% occurring only once. Material: blood, either unsorted or a sorted T cell fraction (not recorded which). The receptor set was obtained from a male donor with ankylosing spondylitis or in good health (not recorded which).

In its sample, this clonotype was seen many times. This sequence joins TRBV6-1 and TRBJ1-1, with D possibly matching TRBD1 (5 bases). Looked up from germline, CDR1 is MNHNS and CDR2 is SASEGT. V lost 5 bases to trimming and J lost 5 bases, with 15 bases between them. This CDR3 is 14 amino acids long. The CDR3 DNA reads as TGTGCCAGCAGTCATGGGACGGGGGGGACTGAAGCTTTCTTT. It is translated as CASSHGTGGTEAFF.

Ten or more counts support this clonotype. The chain has TRBV10-2 and TRBJ2-7, with D perhaps given as TRBD1 or TRBD2 (5 bases each). V was clipped by 3 bases and J by 0 bases, with 12 bases between them. This CDR3 has 15 amino acids. Germline V gene sequence: CDR1 WSHSY, CDR2 SAAADI. The CDR3 loop reads CASSDMGRSSYEQYF. The CDR3, as DNA: TGCGCCAGCAGTGATATGGGACGGAGCTCCTACGAGCAGTACTTC.

The rearrangement links TRBV30 to TRBJ2-3; D may be TRBD1 or TRBD2 (5 bases each). With 7 bases removed from V and 4 bases from J, the gap between germline ends came to 15 bases. Germline V gene sequence: CDR1 GTSNPN, CDR2 SVGIG (reference sequence). The CDR3 length is 13 residues. The CDR3 coding sequence is TGTGCCTTGACAGAAGAGGGGCCAGATACGCAGTATTTT. Translated: CALTEEGPDTQYF.

This clonotype was counted ten times or more. V is TRBV7-2 and J is TRBJ1-6; D is perhaps TRBD1 (6 bases). The CDR3 extends over 16 amino acids. V was trimmed by 2 bases and J by 4 bases, leaving 12 bases between them. The germline V gene has CDR1 SGHTA and CDR2 FQGNSA. The CDR3 protein is CASSLFSRGYNSPLHF. Here the CDR3 DNA reads TGTGCCAGCAGCTTATTTTCCAGGGGATATAATTCACCCCTCCACTTT.

Many counts were recorded for this clonotype. The rearrangement links TRBV10-3 to TRBJ2-2; possible D gene TRBD1, 8 bases. The CDR3 runs to 15 residues. Germline assignment: CDR1 ENHRY and CDR2 SYGVKD. Deletions cut 8 bases from V and 6 bases from J, with 19 bases between. The CDR3 DNA follows: TGTGCCATCGGGGAGGGACAGGCGGGACCCGGGGAGCTGTTTTTT. This sequence encodes CAIGEGQAGPGELFF.

This clonotype was counted ten times or more. This rearrangement joins TRBV12-3 or TRBV12-4 to TRBJ2-3; unclear D gene. The CDR3 consists of 12 residues. V was clipped by 6 bases and J by 2 bases, with 6 bases between them. Written as DNA, the CDR3 is TGTGCCAGCAGCCAAGCCACAGATACGCAGTATTTT. Residues: CASSQATDTQYF.

This clonotype was seen at least ten times. The CDR3 protein is CASRRHEGAEAFF. The CDR3 nucleotides read TGTGCCAGTAGGAGACATGAGGGGGCTGAAGCTTTCTTT. This chain joins TRBV19 and TRBJ1-1, with D possibly being TRBD1 (6 bases). The CDR3 is 13 amino acids. CDR1 is LNHDA, CDR2 SQIVND, per germline (reference sequence). Trimming removed 6 bases from V and 6 bases from J, with 14 bases in between.

This clonotype was detected ten times or more. The chain links TRBV7-8 to TRBJ2-2; D uncertain. Germline V lookup: CDR1 SGHVS, CDR2 FQNEAQ. CDR3 length: 11 residues. V lost 0 bases and J 7 bases, leaving 0 bases between the germline ends. Here the CDR3 reads CASSLAGELFF. CDR3 nucleotide sequence: TGTGCCAGCAGCTTAGCCGGGGAGCTGTTTTTT.

This clonotype occurred many times. The chain joins TRBV3-1 to TRBJ1-1; tentatively, D is TRBD1 (5 bases). The CDR3 totals 14 residues. Germline-derived CDR1 and CDR2 are LGHDT and YNNKEL (reference sequence). V was pared by 0 bases and J by 10 bases, with 15 bases between. CDR3 residues: CASSQDGTALTAFF. The DNA of the CDR3 is TGTGCCAGCAGCCAAGATGGGACGGCACTAACAGCTTTCTTT.

This clonotype was counted many times. The chain couples TRBV28 to TRBJ2-5, with D unresolved. CDR3 length: 13 amino acids. CDR1 MDHEN and CDR2 SYDVKM come from the germline V gene. V was clipped by 5 bases and J by 2 bases, with 9 bases between them. The CDR3 bases are TGTGCCAGCAGTCTCTTTCGTCAAGAGACCCAGTACTTC. Protein product: CASSLFRQETQYF.

The table lists this clonotype with many counts. The gene calls are TRBV5-5 and TRBJ2-5, with TRBD2 as a possible D gene (6 bases). The CDR3 sequence is 15 residues long. Looked up from germline, CDR1 is SGHKS and CDR2 is YYEKEE (reference sequence). V dropped 4 bases and J dropped 4 bases, with 17 bases sitting between them. The DNA of the CDR3 is TGTGCCAGCAGCCCTCAGACGACTAGTCGAGAGACCCAGTACTTC. Translated, it gives CASSPQTTSRETQYF.

This clonotype was seen many times. The chain recombines TRBV6-5 with TRBJ2-2; 7 nucleotides align to TRBD1. CDR1 and CDR2 from the germline V gene are MNHEY and SVGAGI. V shed 2 bases, J shed 5 bases, and the junction held 2 bases outside the gene matches. The CDR3 is 14 amino acids. The chain's CDR3 is CASSYTRGTGELFF. The CDR3 region has the DNA TGTGCCAGCAGTTACACCAGGGGGACCGGGGAGCTGTTTTTT.

The sample holds many counts of this clonotype. The J gene is TRBJ2-7, the V gene TRBV20-1; 10 bases map to TRBD1. The junction had 5 bases not matched to a gene; V was cut back by 5 bases and J by 4 bases. Per the germline V gene, CDR1 is DFQATT and CDR2 is SNEGSKA (reference sequence). The CDR3 extends over 13 amino acids. For the CDR3, the DNA is TGCAGTGCTGGGACAGGGGTAAAGTACGAGCAGTACTTC. Protein sequence: CSAGTGVKYEQYF.

This clonotype has a count of ten or more. The chain uses TRBV12-3 or TRBV12-4 and TRBJ2-5; D uncertain. The CDR3 is 14 amino acids. V lost 7 bases, J lost 3 bases, and 15 bases lay in between. CDR3 region: CASTLTQAEETQYF. CDR3 bases: TGTGCCAGCACCCTCACCCAGGCAGAAGAGACCCAGTACTTC.

This clonotype appeared many times. The chain uses TRBV20-1 and TRBJ2-7; 7 bases align to TRBD1. V shed 1 base and J 3 bases; nucleotides not matched to a gene: 3. Germline CDR1 and CDR2: DFQATT and SNEGSKA (reference sequence). This CDR3 contains 13 residues. The chain's CDR3 is CSARAGQNYEQYF. CDR3 nucleotide sequence: TGCAGTGCTAGAGCGGGACAGAACTACGAGCAGTACTTC.

This clonotype has at least ten counts. The chain joins TRBV29-1 to TRBJ2-3; 10 bases line up with TRBD1. J gave up 6 bases and V 4 bases, and 7 bases lay outside the gene matches. Looked up from germline, CDR1 is SQVTM and CDR2 is ANQGSEA. The CDR3 is 14 amino acids. CDR3 loop: CSVAPGQGSDTQYF. The CDR3 nucleotides read TGCAGCGTTGCGCCGGGACAGGGGTCGGATACGCAGTATTTT.

There are many counts of this clonotype. V gene TRBV7-2 combines with J gene TRBJ2-4; D may be TRBD1 (5 bases). Looked up from germline, CDR1 is SGHTA and CDR2 is FQGNSA. V lost 2 bases and J 6 bases, leaving 11 bases between the germline ends. The CDR3 is 14 residues long. CDR3 in amino acids: CASSLSRVGNIQYF. The DNA for the CDR3 is TGTGCCAGCAGCTTATCCAGGGTTGGAAACATTCAGTACTTC.

This clonotype was found many times. The chain employs TRBV10-3 and TRBJ2-2, with a tentative D call TRBD2 (5 bases). V was cut by 4 bases and J by 5 bases, with 11 bases left in between. The CDR3 runs 14 residues. CDR1 and CDR2 (germline): ENHRY, SYGVKD. CDR3 in DNA: TGTGCCATCAGTGCGGGAACGTGGACCGGGGAGCTGTTTTTT. It encodes CAISAGTWTGELFF.

This clonotype was found many times. The gene calls are TRBV5-1 and TRBJ2-3; D not resolved. Germline V gene data show CDR1 as SGHRS and CDR2 as YFSETQ. V lost 0 bases, J lost 2 bases, and 10 bases lay in between. The CDR3 runs to 15 residues. CDR3 DNA sequence: TGCGCCAGCAGCTTGGCGCGCCCCGACACAGATACGCAGTATTTT. Protein product: CASSLARPDTDTQYF.

The chain is built from TRBV9 and TRBJ1-2; maybe TRBD1 (5 bases). CDR3 size: 12 residues. Germline CDR1 SGDLS, CDR2 YYNGEE. Trimming removed 3 bases from V and 7 bases from J, with 10 bases in between. As DNA, the CDR3 is TGTGCCAGCAGCGAGACGAGGGGTGGCTACACCTTC. It translates to CASSETRGGYTF. Using reference TRBV9 and TRBJ1-2 for the parts outside the CDR3, the full variable domain is DSGVTQTPKHLITATGQRVTLRCSPRSGDLSVYWYQQSLDQGLQFLIQYYNGEERAKGNILERFSAQQFPDLHSELNLSSLELGDSALYFCASSETRGGYTFGSGTRLTVV.

This clonotype was recorded many times. This chain links TRBV5-1 with TRBJ2-3; no clear D. With 0 bases removed from V and 5 bases from J, the gap between germline ends came to 7 bases. Germline V gene sequence: CDR1 SGHRS, CDR2 YFSETQ. There are 13 residues in the CDR3. The DNA for the CDR3 is TGCGCCAGCAGCTTGGTGGACCTAGATACGCAGTATTTT. This sequence encodes CASSLVDLDTQYF.

This clonotype appeared many times. The rearrangement uses TRBV6-5 and TRBJ2-7; D not resolved. The germline V gene has CDR1 MNHEY and CDR2 SVGAGI. The CDR3 runs 14 residues. With 0 bases removed from V and 0 bases from J, the gap between germline ends came to 6 bases. The DNA of the CDR3 is TGTGCCAGCAGTTACTCTGACAACTCCTACGAGCAGTACTTC. This encodes CASSYSDNSYEQYF.

This clonotype has a count of ten or more. CDR3 bases: TGCGCCAGCAGCCAAGGTTCAGGGGGCTCCTACGAGCAGTACTTC. Residues: CASSQGSGGSYEQYF. The chain joins TRBV4-3 to TRBJ2-7, with 7 bases matching TRBD1. The germline V gene has CDR1 LGHNA and CDR2 YSLEER. The CDR3 consists of 15 residues. Germline trimming cut 1 base from V and 0 bases from J; bases unmatched to any gene: 3.

This clonotype was seen only a few times. This rearrangement joins TRBV11-2 to TRBJ1-1; D gene unclear. The germline gives CDR1 SGHAT, CDR2 FQNNGV. The length of the CDR3 is 13 residues. Trimming shortened V by 5 bases and J by 4 bases, and 11 bases separated the two germline ends. This CDR3 is CASSELGGTEAFF. DNA of the CDR3: TGTGCCAGCAGCGAGTTGGGTGGCACTGAAGCTTTCTTT.

This clonotype showed up many times. The chain is built from TRBV20-1 and TRBJ1-2, with 7 nucleotides matching TRBD1. Germline assignment: CDR1 DFQATT and CDR2 SNEGSKA (reference sequence). The V segment lost 5 bases and the J segment 0 bases; nucleotides outside the gene matches: 3. The CDR3 consists of 13 residues. The CDR3, as DNA: TGCAGTGCTTGGGACAGCGCTAACTATGGCTACACCTTC. Amino acid sequence: CSAWDSANYGYTF.

This clonotype was seen repeatedly, ten times or more. The chain carries TRBV27 and TRBJ1-2, with D perhaps matching TRBD1 (5 bases). V was clipped by 3 bases and J by 2 bases, with 10 bases between them. Germline V gene data show CDR1 as MNHEY and CDR2 as SMNVEV (reference sequence). The CDR3 sequence is 14 residues long. The CDR3 reads CASSLREGNYGYTF. The CDR3 nucleotides read TGTGCCAGCAGTTTGCGCGAGGGGAACTATGGCTACACCTTC.

This clonotype was seen at least ten times. J is TRBJ2-5 and V is TRBV4-3; D perhaps matches TRBD2 (7 bases). Looked up from germline, CDR1 is LGHNA and CDR2 is YSLEER. The CDR3 loop spans 16 amino acids. Trimming removed 0 bases at V and 5 bases at J, with 16 bases between. Written as DNA, the CDR3 is TGCGCCAGCAGCCAAGATCTAAACAGGGAGGGGGAGACCCAGTACTTC. Its protein is CASSQDLNREGETQYF.